The 22 T cell receptor beta chains presented below share a single source sample, sequenced in a study of response to subunit inactivated influenza vaccine. TCRdb independently ran MiXCR on the RT-PCR reads; one entry per CDR3 protein. In the table there are around 850,000 distinct CDR3 sequences, under 20% of which are singletons. This specimen was PBMCs from blood, taken approximately 5 days after vaccination. The receptor set was obtained from a man aged 50-60 years who received an inactivated influenza vaccine.

V gene TRBV28 combines with J gene TRBJ2-7; TRBD2 agrees at 12 bases. With 3 bases clipped from V and 5 bases from J, the junction kept 8 bases outside the gene matches. The CDR3 is made up of 16 amino acids. Germline lookup yields CDR1 MDHEN and CDR2 SYDVKM. The DNA of the CDR3 is TGTGCCAGCAGTTTCGCTAGCGGGAGGGCAGACAACGAGCAGTACTTC. This sequence encodes CASSFASGRADNEQYF.

This clonotype was seen a few times. CDR3 in amino acids: CASSSGVSGANVLTF. As DNA, the CDR3 is TGTGCCAGCAGCTCCGGCGTCTCTGGGGCCAACGTCCTGACTTTC. The J gene is TRBJ2-6, the V gene TRBV5-5; D remains ambiguous. Germline assignment: CDR1 SGHKS and CDR2 YYEKEE (reference sequence). V lost 3 bases and J 0 bases, leaving 7 bases between the germline ends. The CDR3 sequence is 15 residues long.

This chain links TRBV5-1 with TRBJ2-3; D is tentatively TRBD1 or TRBD2 (5 bases each). Deletions cut 4 bases from V and 1 base from J, with 19 bases between. Germline CDR1 and CDR2: SGHRS and YFSETQ. This CDR3 is 17 amino acids long. The CDR3 DNA is TGCGCCAGCAGCCTACCGGGACGGCCAATCGGCACAGATACGCAGTATTTT. It is translated as CASSLPGRPIGTDTQYF.

This chain uses TRBV5-1 with TRBJ2-5; D gene unclear. V was clipped by 4 bases and J by 2 bases, with 18 bases between them. CDR1 is SGHRS, CDR2 YFSETQ, per germline. The CDR3 has 16 residues. The CDR3 here is CASSRGPQNSQETQYF. CDR3 coding DNA: TGCGCCAGCAGCCGAGGTCCACAGAACTCACAAGAGACCCAGTACTTC.

This clonotype has ten or more counts. The chain is built from TRBV10-3 and TRBJ2-7; either TRBD1 or TRBD2 may fit D (5 bases each). This CDR3 is 16 amino acids long. The germline V gene encodes CDR1 ENHRY and CDR2 SYGVKD. Trimming removed 4 bases from V and 1 base from J, with 17 bases in between. The CDR3 region is CAISGGSGTSSYEQYF. DNA of the CDR3: TGTGCCATCAGTGGGGGATCAGGGACGTCTTCCTACGAGCAGTACTTC.

This sequence joins TRBV6-1 and TRBJ1-5, with 7 bases fitting TRBD1. Germline CDR1 reads MNHNS; CDR2 reads SASEGT. V lost 6 bases and J lost 0; bases outside the gene matches: 5. There are 15 residues in the CDR3. CDR3 coding DNA: TGTGCCAGCAGGAGGGACAGTCGTAGCAATCAGCCCCAGCATTTT. As protein: CASRRDSRSNQPQHF.

This clonotype was counted a few times. CDR3 nucleotide sequence: TGCAGTGGGGTCCCCGGGGAGCTGTTTTTT. Translation: CSGVPGELFF. J is TRBJ2-2 and V is TRBV20-1, with D hard to call. The CDR3 loop spans 10 amino acids. Per germline, CDR1 DFQATT and CDR2 SNEGSKA (reference sequence). Deletions cut 7 bases from V and 6 bases from J, with 6 bases between.

The chain links TRBV20-1 to TRBJ1-4; D gene uncertain. From germline, CDR1 is DFQATT and CDR2 SNEGSKA (reference sequence). The V gene lost 0 bases and the J gene lost 2 bases, with 10 bases spanning the gap. The CDR3 sequence is 15 residues long. The CDR3 sequence is CSARDAGSTNEKLFF. For the CDR3, the DNA is TGCAGTGCTAGAGATGCGGGTTCTACTAATGAAAAACTGTTTTTT.

This clonotype was picked up a small number of times. The rearrangement links TRBV4-1 to TRBJ2-5; D call uncertain. There are 13 residues in the CDR3. The V end was cut by 4 bases, the J end by 5 bases, with 11 bases between. Germline V gene data show CDR1 as MGHRA and CDR2 as YSYEKL. The CDR3 DNA sequence: TGCGCCAGCAGCCGACTCGAAACGGAGACCCAGTACTTC. Its translation: CASSRLETETQYF.

The J gene is TRBJ2-2, the V gene TRBV7-9; 9 nucleotides match TRBD1. CDR3 length: 16 amino acids. Losses at the gene ends were 5 bases for V and 0 bases for J; bases not matched to a gene: 4. Germline V gene lookup returns CDR1 SEHNR and CDR2 FQNEAQ (reference sequence). The CDR3 here is CASSNRGLANTGELFF. The CDR3 bases are TGTGCCAGCAGCAACAGGGGGCTAGCGAACACCGGGGAGCTGTTTTTT.

This clonotype was detected only a few times. This sequence joins TRBV10-3 and TRBJ1-2, with 7 bases aligning to TRBD1. The V and J ends lost 7 bases and 8 bases, in that order; junction bases with no gene match: 7. The CDR3 loop spans 12 amino acids. Per the germline V gene, CDR1 is ENHRY and CDR2 is SYGVKD. CDR3 in DNA: TGTGCCATCATGGGGGGACAGCGAGGCTACACCTTC. Its translation is CAIMGGQRGYTF.

The chain employs TRBV24-1 and TRBJ2-5; either TRBD1 or TRBD2 may fit D (5 bases each). CDR1 is KGHDR and CDR2 is SFDVKD in the germline V gene. The CDR3 is 13 residues long. V was cut by 7 bases and J by 2 bases, with 10 bases left in between. CDR3 amino acids: CATRGTVQETQYF. The DNA for the CDR3 is TGTGCCACCAGGGGGACCGTGCAAGAGACCCAGTACTTC.

This clonotype was counted many times. The V and J genes are TRBV3-1 and TRBJ2-1; tentatively, D is TRBD2 (5 bases). The V end was cut by 0 bases, the J end by 4 bases, with 13 bases between. CDR1 is LGHDT and CDR2 is YNNKEL in the germline V gene (reference sequence). This CDR3 is 16 amino acids long. CDR3 bases: TGTGCCAGCAGCCAAGATCTCGGACTCTCGTACAATGAGCAGTTCTTC. Translating it yields CASSQDLGLSYNEQFF.

This sequence joins TRBV28 and TRBJ2-7, with 8 positions matching TRBD2. Germline trimming cut 11 bases from V and 0 bases from J; bases unmatched to any gene: 6. Germline V lookup: CDR1 MDHEN, CDR2 SYDVKM. The CDR3 consists of 13 residues. The CDR3 loop is CAGGGGSSYEQYF. CDR3 nucleotides: TGTGCCGGGGGCGGGGGGAGCTCCTACGAGCAGTACTTC.

The CDR3: CASSLEGEKYNEQFF. DNA of the CDR3: TGTGCCAGCAGCTTAGAGGGGGAAAAATACAATGAGCAGTTCTTC. The chain carries TRBV7-2 and TRBJ2-1; weak D call: TRBD1 (6 bases). V was trimmed by 1 base and J by 4 bases, leaving 11 bases between them. The CDR3 is 15 residues long. Germline CDR1 and CDR2: SGHTA and FQGNSA.

The V and J genes are TRBV3-1 and TRBJ2-7; possibly TRBD1 for D (5 bases). Germline CDR1 is LGHDT and CDR2 is YNNKEL (reference sequence). The CDR3 loop spans 14 amino acids. The V gene lost 5 bases and the J gene lost 4 bases, with 15 bases spanning the gap. This CDR3 is CASSNENSGYEQYF. DNA for the CDR3: TGTGCCAGCAGCAATGAGAACTCAGGGTACGAGCAGTACTTC.

This clonotype was seen a handful of times. V and J are TRBV12-3 or TRBV12-4 and TRBJ2-5; D is possibly TRBD1 (5 bases). Between the trimmed V and J ends, which lost 5 bases and 5 bases, there was a span of 18 bases. This CDR3 has 15 amino acids. CDR3: CASSPTTGAGETQYF. CDR3 nucleotides: TGTGCCAGCAGTCCAACAACAGGTGCCGGGGAGACCCAGTACTTC.

This clonotype was observed a few times. The chain links TRBV5-1 to TRBJ2-7, with D tentatively TRBD1 (5 bases). This CDR3 has 13 residues. The germline CDR1 and CDR2 sequences are SGHRS and YFSETQ. With 0 bases removed from V and 5 bases from J, the gap between germline ends came to 9 bases. CDR3 bases: TGCGCCAGCAGCTTGGCGCAGGGAAACGAGCAGTACTTC. It yields the protein CASSLAQGNEQYF.

The V call is TRBV10-3, the J call TRBJ2-5, with TRBD1 as a possible D gene (5 bases). The CDR3 covers 13 residues. The germline V gene has CDR1 ENHRY and CDR2 SYGVKD. The V and J ends lost 4 bases and 5 bases respectively, with 11 bases between them. CDR3 bases: TGTGCCATCAGTGGGGGCAGTGATGAGACCCAGTACTTC. Amino acid sequence: CAISGGSDETQYF.

Only a few counts were recorded for this clonotype. This sequence joins TRBV12-3 or TRBV12-4 and TRBJ1-1; a weak D match, TRBD1 (6 bases). This CDR3 is 14 amino acids long. Between the trimmed V and J ends, which lost 4 bases and 3 bases, there was a span of 12 bases. CDR3 coding DNA: TGTGCCAGCAGTTACAGGGATAGGGACACTGAAGCTTTCTTT. Translated, it gives CASSYRDRDTEAFF.

V usage is TRBV7-9 and J usage is TRBJ2-2; a possible D gene is TRBD1 (5 bases). This CDR3 has 12 amino acids. CDR1 SEHNR and CDR2 FQNEAQ come from the germline V gene (reference sequence). The V end was cut by 0 bases, the J end by 12 bases, with 8 bases between. The CDR3 bases are TGTGCCAGCAGCTTAGCGACAGATCAGCTGTTTTTT. It is translated as CASSLATDQLFF.

This clonotype occurred a few times. The gene calls are TRBV4-1 and TRBJ2-6, with D possibly TRBD2 on 5 matching bases. CDR3 length equals 18 residues. The V gene's germline CDR1 is MGHRA and CDR2 YSYEKL. V lost 5 bases and J 0 bases, leaving 17 bases between the germline ends. CDR3 in amino acids: CASSFGGTVSSGANVLTF. CDR3 in DNA: TGCGCCAGCAGCTTCGGAGGTACAGTTAGCTCTGGGGCCAACGTCCTGACTTTC.